The present TCR beta chain was sequenced within a study of early T cells in non-severe SARS-CoV-2 infection. Study-level background: Unpaired chains resulted from sequencing bulk RNA of unsorted whole blood.

Many counts were recorded for this clonotype. V gave up 3 bases and J gave up 4 bases, with 6 bases separating them. Germline V gene sequence: CDR1 SQVTM, CDR2 ANQGSEA. The CDR3 spans 11 residues. Tagging with unique molecular identifiers was applied to individual cDNA molecules. TCRdb recomputed calls from the 5' RACE reads with MiXCR, one row per CDR3 protein. Of around 98,000 distinct CDR3 sequences in the sample, 9.5% to 11% are singletons; the top ten hold 4% to 5.5%. Sequencing input: whole blood. The TCR was taken from an adult who was a healthcare worker with PCR-confirmed SARS-CoV-2 infection or an uninfected control (not recorded which). The J gene is TRBJ1-2, the V gene TRBV29-1; TRBD1 might be the D (5 bases). The CDR3 sequence is CSVDRGYGYTF. The CDR3 nucleotides read TGCAGCGTTGATAGGGGCTATGGCTACACCTTC.